Following are 3 T cell receptor beta chains from one sample sequenced in a study of T cell repertoires in cytomegalovirus infection. TCRdb reanalysed the reads using MiXCR and keeps one entry per CDR3 protein. The repertoire holds 75,000 to 100,000 distinct CDR3 sequences, with about 29% as singletons. The antigens these receptors bind are not known. The starting material was CD8+ T cells from cultured PBMCs, obtained from culture after CMV antigen stimulation. The receptors were gathered from a human donor in good health (CMV status not recorded). Some clones in this sample may be carry-over from other donors' samples.

V gene TRBV19 combines with J gene TRBJ2-7; unclear D gene. The CDR3 contains 14 residues. V was shortened by 6 bases and J by 7 bases, with 19 bases between the two germline ends. The germline V gene encodes CDR1 LNHDA and CDR2 SQIVND (reference sequence). DNA for the CDR3: TGTGCCAGTAGAACGACGGCCACGTTGGGTGAGCAGTACTTC. It is translated as CASRTTATLGEQYF.

This chain uses TRBV11-3 with TRBJ1-2; 7 bases agree with TRBD1. The CDR3 covers 16 residues. From germline, CDR1 is SGHNT and CDR2 YENEEA. The V segment lost 4 bases and the J segment 2 bases; nucleotides outside the gene matches: 10. This CDR3 is CASSSLPSDRNYGYTF. The CDR3 bases are TGTGCCAGCAGCTCCCTGCCCTCGGACAGGAACTATGGCTACACCTTC.

This clonotype appeared a few times. The chain uses TRBV4-2 and TRBJ2-7; TRBD1 aligns across 10 bases. The germline V gene has CDR1 LGHNA and CDR2 YNFKEQ. The CDR3 covers 13 residues. V shed 9 bases and J 3 bases; nucleotides not matched to a gene: 5. The CDR3 coding sequence is TGTGCCAGTCAATGGGACAGGGGCTACGAGCAGTACTTC. It codes for CASQWDRGYEQYF.